This TCR beta chain was sequenced for a study of control samples from healthy donors and cancer patients. Profiled with immunoSEQ multiplex PCR; TCRdb holds only in-frame clones, not every one. The sample lists just under 150,000 clones, about 91% seen once, with roughly 3.1% in the top ten. Per germline, CDR1 MNHEY and CDR2 SMNVEV (reference sequence). The CDR3 sequence is 15 residues long. V lost 7 bases and J 0 bases, leaving 15 bases between the germline ends. The chain couples TRBV27 to TRBJ1-2; D perhaps matches TRBD1 (5 bases). Specimen: blood. This sequence originates from a man aged 25 to 45 in good health. CDR3 nucleotide sequence: TGTGCCAGCACACCCTCCGGGACTCCTAACTATGGCTACACCTTC. Its protein product is CASTPSGTPNYGYTF.